Listed below are T cell receptor beta chains from one sample, sequenced in a study of blood T cell repertoires in COVID-19. Sequencing was performed with immunoSEQ multiplex PCR; in TCRdb, only in-frame clones are kept and a portion is missing. The table lists approximately 210,000 clones, roughly 90% of them singletons. The specimen was PBMCs or T cells enriched from blood (not recorded which). These receptors originate from a woman aged 18 to 35 who had recovered from COVID-19. Each CDR3 is given with its conserved first and last residue. A D gene is named only where the DNA matches it firmly. For some rows the clone size is stated as once, few or many, or as a class when expanded; others skip it.

v_call	j_call	d_call	clone_size	cdr3_nt	cdr3_aa
TRBV13	TRBJ1-3	NA	NA	TGTGCCAGCAGCAAAAACACAGGAAACACCATATATTTT	CASSKNTGNTIYF
TRBV2	TRBJ1-3	NA	NA	TGTGCCAGCAGTGAACTCCGTGGAGGGCGTGTGTATGGAAACACCATATATTTT	CASSELRGGRVYGNTIYF
TRBV5-6	TRBJ2-1	NA	NA	TGTGCCAGCAGCTTCTCGGGGTCCGATGAGCAGTTCTTC	CASSFSGSDEQFF
TRBV19	TRBJ2-7	TRBD2	NA	TGTGCCAGTAGTATCACTAGCGGGGACTACGAGCAGTACTTC	CASSITSGDYEQYF
TRBV6-1	TRBJ1-6	NA	NA	TGTGCCAGCAGTGAAGCCCGGGCCAGGGATTCACCCCTCCACTTT	CASSEARARDSPLHF
TRBV27	TRBJ1-2	NA	NA	TGTGCCAGCAGCCTTACAGGTTCTACCTATGGCTACACCTTC	CASSLTGSTYGYTF
TRBV30	TRBJ1-2	TRBD1	NA	TGTGCCTGGAGTCCGGGACAGGGACTTCTTGGCTACACCTTC	CAWSPGQGLLGYTF
TRBV5-1	TRBJ1-1	NA	few	TGCGCCAGCAGCTTGGGGTCCGGGAGGAACACTGAAGCTTTCTTT	CASSLGSGRNTEAFF
TRBV30	TRBJ1-5	NA	NA	TGTGCCTGGAACAGGGTCAATCAGCCCCAGCATTTT	CAWNRVNQPQHF
TRBV5-6	TRBJ2-7	NA	NA	TGTGCCAGCAGCTTGTACAGGGCCTACGAGCAGTACTTC	CASSLYRAYEQYF
TRBV7-9	TRBJ2-7	NA	NA	TGTGCCAGCAGCTTAGGAGGGGGTCTCAACGAGCAGTACTTC	CASSLGGGLNEQYF
TRBV7-9	TRBJ1-2	NA	NA	TGTGCCAGCAGCTTAGCCTTCGACAGCTTCTATGGCTACACCTTC	CASSLAFDSFYGYTF
TRBV5-1	TRBJ2-1	NA	NA	TGCGCCAGCAGCTTGGGGACAACTCGATACAATGAGCAGTTCTTC	CASSLGTTRYNEQFF
TRBV25-1	TRBJ1-1	NA	NA	TGTGCCAGCAGTGATTCAGGGAGGGGGGCTTTCTTT	CASSDSGRGAFF
TRBV7-9	TRBJ2-7	NA	NA	TGTGCCAGCACCCTCGGAGGCAAGATCTACGAGCAGTACTTC	CASTLGGKIYEQYF
TRBV5-1	TRBJ2-7	NA	NA	TGCGCCAGCAGCTTGGCCGGCCAGCTAGGCTCCTACGAGCAGTACTTC	CASSLAGQLGSYEQYF
TRBV15	TRBJ1-6	NA	NA	TGTGCCACCAGCAGAGGACACGGCAATTCACCCCTCCACTTT	CATSRGHGNSPLHF
TRBV3-1/TRBV3-2	TRBJ2-7	NA	NA	TGTGCCAGCAGCCAAGGTGGCGGGGTCTTCTACGAGCAGTACTTC	CASSQGGGVFYEQYF
TRBV6-5	TRBJ1-3	NA	NA	TGTGCCAGCAGTTACTCGGGCAGGGCTGACACCATATATTTT	CASSYSGRADTIYF
TRBV7-2	TRBJ1-6	TRBD1	NA	TGTGCCAGCAGCGGAGACAGGGGGTATTCACCCCTCCACTTT	CASSGDRGYSPLHF
TRBV7-9	TRBJ1-2	TRBD1	NA	TGTGCCCTTCAGGGACAGACCCTCTCGAGCTATGGCTACACCTTC	CALQGQTLSSYGYTF
TRBV29-1	TRBJ2-1	NA	NA	TGCAGCGTGACCAGGAGGGACAGCTACAATGAGCAGTTCTTC	CSVTRRDSYNEQFF
TRBV5-5	TRBJ2-3	TRBD1	once	TGTGCCAGACGACAGGACAGGGCAGATACGCAGTATTTT	CARRQDRADTQYF
TRBV19	TRBJ2-7	NA	NA	TGTGCCAGTAGTAATTTTTGGCGGGGCTACGAGCAGTACTTC	CASSNFWRGYEQYF
TRBV6-5	TRBJ1-4	TRBD1	NA	TGTGCCAGCAGCCTCAGGGGGCAGGCCGAAAAACTGTTTTTT	CASSLRGQAEKLFF
TRBV29-1	TRBJ2-1	TRBD1	once	TGCAGCGTTGTAGGGGGCGAAGTTAGCAATGAGCAGTTCTTC	CSVVGGEVSNEQFF
TRBV6-4	TRBJ2-5	NA	NA	TGTGCCACCCCTCCTGAGACCCAGTACTTC	CATPPETQYF
TRBV7-9	TRBJ1-1	TRBD1	NA	TGTGCCAGCAGCGCAGGCAGGGGGGTGACTGAAGCTTTCTTT	CASSAGRGVTEAFF
TRBV6-5	TRBJ1-5	NA	NA	TGTGCCAGCAGACCACAGGGAGATAGCAATCAGCCCCAGCATTTT	CASRPQGDSNQPQHF
TRBV25-1	TRBJ1-5	TRBD1	NA	TGTGCCAGCAGTGACGGACAGGGCAATCAGCCCCAGCATTTT	CASSDGQGNQPQHF
TRBV7-9	TRBJ1-2	NA	NA	TGTGCCAGCAGCAAGGGGGTGCAGGGCCGAGGCTACACCTTC	CASSKGVQGRGYTF
TRBV20-1	TRBJ1-2	NA	NA	TGCAGTGCTGTCAGAAACTATGGCTACACCTTC	CSAVRNYGYTF
TRBV2	TRBJ1-2	NA	once	TGTGCCAGCAGTGCCAGGGGCGCTGGGGTGGGCTACACCTTC	CASSARGAGVGYTF
TRBV12-5	TRBJ1-1	NA	NA	TGTGCTAGTGCCCCATCCGGGGTTGCTGAAGCTTTCTTT	CASAPSGVAEAFF
TRBV2	TRBJ1-6	TRBD1	few	TGTGCCAGCAGCGGACAGGGGAATAATTCACCCCTCCACTTT	CASSGQGNNSPLHF
TRBV11-2	TRBJ1-1	TRBD1	NA	TGTGCCAGCAGCCAAGGGACAGCTGAAGCTTTCTTT	CASSQGTAEAFF
TRBV5-5	TRBJ2-5	NA	NA	TGTGCCAGCAGCTTGGATCGGGGGTGGAGAGAGACCCAGTACTTC	CASSLDRGWRETQYF
TRBV6-5	TRBJ2-7	NA	NA	TGTGCCAGCAGCAAGGTGGAGAGCTACGAGCAGTACTTC	CASSKVESYEQYF
TRBV29-1	TRBJ2-7	TRBD1	once	TGCAGCGTTGAGTGGGACAGGGAACCCTACGAGCAGTACTTC	CSVEWDREPYEQYF